The sequence of this T cell receptor (beta chain) was determined in a study of CD8+ T cells in alopecia areata. V was pared by 0 bases and J by 3 bases, with 12 bases between. Per the germline V gene, CDR1 is MDHEN and CDR2 is SYDVKM. This CDR3 has 16 amino acids. General observations from the study: Sequence data from scalp samples additionally include resident alphabeta T cells of normal skin.

As the sequencing template, cDNA was produced by extracting RNA and reverse transcribing it. Some clones are missing from TCRdb's copy, which holds only in-frame ones; the method was immunoSEQ multiplex PCR. Of 65,000 to 100,000 clones in the sample, 51% are singletons; the top ten hold 5.7%. Using a FACSAria, the CD4+ and CD8+ T cells were sorted from the PBMCs. This clone turned up a few times. Its target is unknown. The chain has TRBV28 and TRBJ2-4; D might be TRBD1 or TRBD2, each matching 5 bases. The sequence came from a human donor with alopecia areata. Sequencing input: NKG2D-high CD8+ T cells sorted from blood. Here the CDR3 reads CASSLWGEIDKNIQYF. Written as DNA, the CDR3 is TGTGCCAGCAGTTTATGGGGGGAGATAGACAAAAACATTCAGTACTTC.